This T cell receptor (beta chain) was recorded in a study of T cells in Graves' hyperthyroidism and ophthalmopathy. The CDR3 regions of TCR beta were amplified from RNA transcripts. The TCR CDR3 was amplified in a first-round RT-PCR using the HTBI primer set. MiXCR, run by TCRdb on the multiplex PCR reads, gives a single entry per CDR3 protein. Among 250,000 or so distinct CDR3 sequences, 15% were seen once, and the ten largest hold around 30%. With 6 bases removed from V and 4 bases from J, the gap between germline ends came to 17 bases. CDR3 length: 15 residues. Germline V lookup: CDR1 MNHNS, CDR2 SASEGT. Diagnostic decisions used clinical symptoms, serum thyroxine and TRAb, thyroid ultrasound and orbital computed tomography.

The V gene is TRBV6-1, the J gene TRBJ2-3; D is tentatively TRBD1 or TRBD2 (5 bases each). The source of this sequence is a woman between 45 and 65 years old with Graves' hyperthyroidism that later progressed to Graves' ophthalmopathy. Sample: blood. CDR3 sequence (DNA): TGTGCCAGCAGATTCCAGGGAGCGCCCCCAGATACGCAGTATTTT. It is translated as CASRFQGAPPDTQYF.